This entry describes one TCR beta chain. This entry belongs to a study of blood T cell repertoires in COVID-19. The germline gives CDR1 LGHDT, CDR2 YNNKEL (reference sequence). The ends were cut back, 3 bases at V and 6 bases at J, with 9 bases in the middle. The CDR3 covers 12 residues. Generated by immunoSEQ multiplex PCR, the TCRdb table keeps only in-frame clones and is missing some. The table lists over 60,000 clones, approximately 86% of them singletons. The V gene is TRBV3-1 (or the pseudogene TRBV3-2), the J gene TRBJ2-7; a possible D gene is TRBD1 (7 bases). The sample taken for sequencing was peripheral blood. The sequence was collected from a man aged 65 to 79 with acute or convalescent COVID-19. CDR3 in DNA: TGTGCCAGCAGCCAGCGGGACAGCGAGCAGTACTTC. Translation gives CASSQRDSEQYF.